The 21 T cell receptor beta chains below come from one sample, sequenced in a study of shared clonotypes between healthy human individuals. Using immunoSEQ multiplex PCR, the repertoire was profiled, and TCRdb retains in-frame clones only, with some absent. The table records 600,000 to 700,000 clones, more than 70% of them present only once. Sequencing was performed on memory CD4+ T cells sorted from blood. Subset given: CD45RA-negative fraction. Receptors were obtained from a woman aged 25-40 years in good health.

This clone turned up a few times. The V and J genes are TRBV2 and TRBJ1-5, with D hard to call. Germline CDR1 reads SNHLY; CDR2 reads FYNNEI. V was shortened by 4 bases and J by 12 bases, with 10 bases between the two germline ends. CDR3 size: 11 residues. The CDR3 sequence is CASSGEGDQHF. The CDR3, as DNA: TGTGCCAGCAGTGGGGAGGGAGACCAGCATTTT.

The chain uses TRBV5-1 and TRBJ2-5, with a tentative D call TRBD2 (7 bases). Per germline, CDR1 SGHRS and CDR2 YFSETQ. The V end lost 1 base, the J end lost 2 bases, and 15 bases lay between the germline ends. This CDR3 region has 16 residues. This CDR3 reads CASSLKGGGLQETQYF. CDR3 DNA sequence: TGCGCCAGCAGCTTGAAGGGGGGAGGGCTTCAAGAGACCCAGTACTTC. The variable domain in full, completed from reference TRBV5-1 and TRBJ2-5, reads KAGVTQTPRYLIKTRGQQVTLSCSPISGHRSVSWYQQTPGQGLQFLFEYFSETQRNKGNFPGRFSGRQFSNSRSEMNVSTLELGDSALYLCASSLKGGGLQETQYFGPGTRLLVL.

This sequence joins TRBV5-6 and TRBJ1-2, with D perhaps TRBD1 (5 bases). With 4 bases removed from V and 0 bases from J, the gap between germline ends came to 13 bases. CDR3 length equals 15 residues. CDR1 SGHDT and CDR2 YYEEEE come from the germline V gene. In nucleotides, the CDR3 is TGTGCCAGCAGCGACAGACCCCATCCTAACTATGGCTACACCTTC. Its translation: CASSDRPHPNYGYTF.

The rearrangement links TRBV6-5 to TRBJ1-5, with D perhaps matching TRBD1 (6 bases). Trimming cost V 0 bases and J 2 bases, with 8 bases left between them. CDR1 and CDR2 from the germline V gene are MNHEY and SVGAGI. The CDR3 has 15 residues. The CDR3 bases are TGTGCCAGCAGTTACTCGAGGGGGGGCAATCAGCCCCAGCATTTT. It codes for CASSYSRGGNQPQHF.

V usage is TRBV7-8 and J usage is TRBJ2-5; D might be TRBD1 or TRBD2, each matching 5 bases. CDR1 is SGHVS, CDR2 FQNEAQ, per germline. The CDR3 extends over 15 amino acids. With 6 bases removed from V and 0 bases from J, the gap between germline ends came to 14 bases. Written as DNA, the CDR3 is TGTGCCAGCAGTAGCACCCAGGGAGACCAAGAGACCCAGTACTTC. Amino acid sequence: CASSSTQGDQETQYF.

The J gene is TRBJ1-1, the V gene TRBV14; D is ambiguous. The CDR3 extends over 15 amino acids. CDR1 is SGHDN and CDR2 is FVKESK in the germline V gene. Trimming stripped 2 bases from V and 0 bases from J, with 10 bases between. The CDR3 DNA is TGTGCCAGCAGCCAATTTTGGGAAATGAACACTGAAGCTTTCTTT. The encoded protein is CASSQFWEMNTEAFF.

The genes are TRBV28 and TRBJ1-3; the D gene is possibly TRBD1 (5 bases). The V and J ends lost 5 bases and 0 bases respectively, with 8 bases between them. The CDR3 extends over 14 amino acids. Per the germline V gene, CDR1 is MDHEN and CDR2 is SYDVKM. CDR3 in amino acids: CASSRQHSGNTIYF. DNA for the CDR3: TGTGCCAGCAGTCGACAGCACTCTGGAAACACCATATATTTT.

This chain uses TRBV7-6 with TRBJ2-7, with TRBD2 identical over 8 bases. Germline assignment: CDR1 SGHVS and CDR2 FNYEAQ. With 2 bases clipped from V and 5 bases from J, the junction kept 5 bases outside the gene matches. The CDR3 has 14 residues. The CDR3 is CASSLQGTSHEQYF. The CDR3 DNA sequence: TGTGCCAGCAGCTTACAAGGGACTAGTCACGAGCAGTACTTC.

Concerning this clone itself: An end of the junction does not agree with germline; a read error may underlie this. The chain has TRBV6-1 and TRBJ1-2; D not resolved. This CDR3 is built from 13 residues. Germline lookup yields CDR1 MNHNS and CDR2 SASEGT. CDR3 sequence: CASTRETLYVYTF. The CDR3, as DNA: TGTGCCAGCACGAGGGAGACACTCTATGTCTACACCTTC.

The V call is TRBV7-9, the J call TRBJ2-7; TRBD2 matches 16 bases. Germline values: CDR1 SEHNR, CDR2 FQNEAQ (reference sequence). The CDR3 length is 19 residues. V lost 4 bases and J lost 0; bases outside the gene matches: 9. CDR3 nucleotide sequence: TGTGCCAGCAGCTCGAGTCCGGGACTAGCGGGAGGGAGCTCCTACGAGCAGTACTTC. It encodes CASSSSPGLAGGSSYEQYF.

This clone was found once. The chain combines TRBV28 with TRBJ1-4; TRBD1 agrees at 8 bases. Per the germline V gene, CDR1 is MDHEN and CDR2 is SYDVKM. CDR3 length: 14 residues. V gave up 6 bases and J gave up 7 bases; unmatched junction bases: 7. DNA for the CDR3: TGTGCCAGCAGACAAGGACAGGGCGGTGAAAAACTGTTTTTT. Its translation: CASRQGQGGEKLFF.

Concerning this clone: One junction end disagrees with the germline gene, perhaps due to a read error. This chain links TRBV28 with TRBJ1-2, with D possibly being TRBD1 (5 bases). Germline values: CDR1 MDHEN, CDR2 SYDVKM. The CDR3 loop spans 10 amino acids. DNA for the CDR3: TGTGCCAGCAGTTCTGGGACGAAAATCTTC. It is translated as CASSSGTKIF.

The chain employs TRBV5-1 and TRBJ1-2; 7 nucleotides align to TRBD1. V lost 1 base and J lost 8; bases outside the gene matches: 11. CDR3 length equals 15 residues. Germline V CDR1 and CDR2: SGHRS, YFSETQ. The CDR3 is CASSLTGTDLPGYTF. CDR3 nucleotides: TGCGCCAGCAGCTTGACCGGGACAGACCTCCCCGGCTACACCTTC.

The chain employs TRBV19 and TRBJ2-7; D unresolved. CDR1 is LNHDA and CDR2 is SQIVND in the germline V gene (reference sequence). The V and J ends lost 8 bases and 7 bases respectively, with 9 bases between them. The CDR3 is 10 residues long. CDR3 loop: CASQLEEQYF. The CDR3 DNA reads as TGTGCCAGTCAGTTAGAAGAGCAGTACTTC.

CDR3 nucleotides: TGTGCCAGCAGCCCACGACAGAACACTGAAGCTTTCTTT. It yields the protein CASSPRQNTEAFF. The chain has TRBV7-3 and TRBJ1-1; the D is unclear. Trimming left V 5 bases short and J 1 base short, with 8 bases between. The CDR3 has 13 amino acids. Germline CDR1 SGHTA, CDR2 FQGTGA.

The genes are TRBV7-8 and TRBJ2-6; no clear D gene. The CDR3 contains 16 residues. The ends were cut back, 5 bases at V and 0 bases at J, with 11 bases in the middle. Germline V gene data show CDR1 as SGHVS and CDR2 as FQNEAQ. The CDR3 reads CASSPTTASGANVLTF. CDR3 in DNA: TGTGCCAGCAGCCCAACAACTGCCTCTGGGGCCAACGTCCTGACTTTC.

This chain connects TRBV11-2 to TRBJ2-6; either TRBD1 or TRBD2 may supply D (5 bases each). This CDR3 is built from 17 residues. Trimming took off 4 bases at V and 2 bases at J, with 15 bases between the two ends. Germline CDR1 and CDR2: SGHAT and FQNNGV. The CDR3 DNA is TGTGCCAGCAGCTACAGGACTCTCGGCGCTGGGGCCAACGTCCTGACTTTC. Its protein product is CASSYRTLGAGANVLTF. Full variable domain (missing parts from reference TRBV11-2 and TRBJ2-6): EAGVAQSPRYKIIEKRQSVAFWCNPISGHATLYWYQQILGQGPKLLIQFQNNGVVDDSQLPKDRFSAERLKGVDSTLKIQPAKLEDSAVYLCASSYRTLGAGANVLTFGAGSRLTVL.

This clone was seen only once. The chain employs TRBV28 and TRBJ2-7; 7 bases match TRBD1. The CDR3 sequence is 15 residues long. Per germline, CDR1 MDHEN and CDR2 SYDVKM. Unmatched junction bases numbered 14, after V lost 6 bases and J lost 6 bases. In DNA form, the CDR3 reads TGTGCCAGCAGAACTGGGGCAGGGGGAGTTGGCGAGCAGTACTTC. Its protein is CASRTGAGGVGEQYF.

J is TRBJ2-3 and V is TRBV5-1, with D maybe TRBD1 (5 bases). Germline CDR1 SGHRS, CDR2 YFSETQ. The CDR3 is 15 residues long. Trimming pared 4 bases from V and 1 base from J, leaving 13 bases between. The CDR3 is CASSDGREGTDTQYF. In DNA, the CDR3 is TGCGCCAGCAGCGATGGCAGGGAAGGCACAGATACGCAGTATTTT. Full variable domain (missing parts from reference TRBV5-1 and TRBJ2-3): KAGVTQTPRYLIKTRGQQVTLSCSPISGHRSVSWYQQTPGQGLQFLFEYFSETQRNKGNFPGRFSGRQFSNSRSEMNVSTLELGDSALYLCASSDGREGTDTQYFGPGTRLTVL.

V is TRBV9 and J is TRBJ1-2; TRBD1 is a possible D gene (5 bases). V was clipped by 4 bases and J by 5 bases, with 12 bases between them. CDR1 is SGDLS and CDR2 is YYNGEE in the germline V gene. The CDR3 has 13 residues. The chain's CDR3 is CASSTGRTYGYTF. In DNA form, the CDR3 reads TGTGCCAGCAGCACGGGACGGACGTATGGCTACACCTTC.

The chain links TRBV7-8 to TRBJ2-1; 8 bases map to TRBD1. This CDR3 has 18 amino acids. Germline V gene sequence: CDR1 SGHVS, CDR2 FQNEAQ. The V and J ends lost 5 bases and 0 bases, in that order; junction bases with no gene match: 12. The CDR3: CASSPRGDRTSSYNEQFF. The CDR3, as DNA: TGTGCCAGCAGCCCTAGAGGGGACAGGACGAGCTCCTACAATGAGCAGTTCTTC.